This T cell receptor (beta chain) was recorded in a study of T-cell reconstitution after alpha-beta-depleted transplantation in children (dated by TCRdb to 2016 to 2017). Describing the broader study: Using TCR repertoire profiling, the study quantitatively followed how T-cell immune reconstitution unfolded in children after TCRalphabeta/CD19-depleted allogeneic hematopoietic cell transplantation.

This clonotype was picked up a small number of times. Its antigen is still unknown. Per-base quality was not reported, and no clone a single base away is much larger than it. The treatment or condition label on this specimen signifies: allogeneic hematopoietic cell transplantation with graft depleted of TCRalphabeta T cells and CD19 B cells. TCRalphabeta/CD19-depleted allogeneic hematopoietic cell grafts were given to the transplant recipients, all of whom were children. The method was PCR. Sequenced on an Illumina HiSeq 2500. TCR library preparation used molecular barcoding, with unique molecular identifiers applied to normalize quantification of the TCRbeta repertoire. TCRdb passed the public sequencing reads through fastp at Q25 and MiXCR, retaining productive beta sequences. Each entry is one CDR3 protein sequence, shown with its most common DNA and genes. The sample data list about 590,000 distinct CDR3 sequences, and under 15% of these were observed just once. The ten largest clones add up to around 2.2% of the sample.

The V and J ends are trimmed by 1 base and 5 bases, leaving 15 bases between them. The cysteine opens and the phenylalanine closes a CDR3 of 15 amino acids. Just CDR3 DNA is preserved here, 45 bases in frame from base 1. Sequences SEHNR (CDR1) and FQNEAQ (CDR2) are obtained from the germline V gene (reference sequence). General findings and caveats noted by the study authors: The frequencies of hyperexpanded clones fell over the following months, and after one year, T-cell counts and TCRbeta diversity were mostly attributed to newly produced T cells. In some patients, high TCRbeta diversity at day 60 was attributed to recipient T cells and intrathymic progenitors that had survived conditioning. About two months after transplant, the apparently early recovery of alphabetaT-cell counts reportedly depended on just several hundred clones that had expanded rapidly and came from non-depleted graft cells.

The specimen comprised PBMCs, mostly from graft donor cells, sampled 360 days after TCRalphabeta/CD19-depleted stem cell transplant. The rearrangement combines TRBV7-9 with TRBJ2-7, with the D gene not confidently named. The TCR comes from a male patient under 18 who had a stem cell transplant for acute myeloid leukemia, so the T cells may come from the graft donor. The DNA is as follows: TGTGCCAGCAGCTTAGTCGAGCGACCCAGAAACGAGCAGTACTTC. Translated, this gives CASSLVERPRNEQYF.